This passage covers 13 T cell receptor beta chains from one sample sequenced in a study of immune characteristics of hereditary and idiopathic chronic pancreatitis. Method: immunoSEQ multiplex PCR; TCRdb's copy keeps in-frame clones and lacks some. The sample yields some 1,500 clones, just under 80% seen once. Chronic pancreatitis tissue was collected during total pancreatectomy with islet autotransplantation. The sequenced material came from pancreas tissue with hereditary chronic pancreatitis. The receptors were sampled from a human donor with chronic pancreatitis.

The rearrangement links TRBV2 to TRBJ2-3, with 7 bases identical to TRBD1. CDR3 length equals 14 residues. Trimming removed 6 bases from V and 1 base from J; junction bases left unmatched: 4. CDR1 SNHLY and CDR2 FYNNEI come from the germline V gene. CDR3: CASSRDSGTDTQYF. The CDR3 DNA sequence: TGTGCCAGCAGCCGGGACAGCGGCACAGATACGCAGTATTTT.

This clone appeared a few times. V usage is TRBV5-4 and J usage is TRBJ2-1; 13 nucleotides match TRBD2. CDR3 length equals 18 residues. Germline CDR1 SGHNT, CDR2 YYREEE (reference sequence). V lost 0 bases to trimming and J lost 8 bases; unmatched junction nucleotides: 11. CDR3 loop: CASSLELSLAGGVYEQFF. The CDR3 bases are TGTGCCAGCAGCTTGGAGTTGTCACTAGCGGGGGGGGTGTATGAGCAGTTCTTC.

This clone is large by share. This chain joins TRBV5-4 and TRBJ1-2; D is unresolved. Deletions cut 3 bases from V and 4 bases from J, with 7 bases between. The CDR3 spans 12 residues. The V gene's germline CDR1 is SGHNT and CDR2 YYREEE (reference sequence). The DNA for the CDR3 is TGTGCCAGCAGCTCTCTTAGCTATGGCTACACCTTC. It specifies CASSSLSYGYTF.

The CDR3 here is CASNAPPGQSNTEAFF. The CDR3 DNA sequence: TGTGCCAGCAATGCACCCCCGGGACAGTCGAACACTGAAGCTTTCTTT. V is TRBV28 and J is TRBJ1-1, with TRBD1 identical over 7 bases. J gave up 1 base and V 7 bases, and 12 bases lay outside the gene matches. The CDR3 sequence is 16 residues long. CDR1 is MDHEN and CDR2 is SYDVKM in the germline V gene.

The V gene is TRBV6-4, the J gene TRBJ2-2; unclear D gene. Per germline, CDR1 MRHNA and CDR2 SNTAGT. The V end was cut by 3 bases, the J end by 1 base, with 3 bases between. The CDR3 contains 13 residues. CDR3 sequence: CASSEGNTGELFF. The CDR3 coding sequence is TGTGCCAGCAGTGAGGGGAACACCGGGGAGCTGTTTTTT.

This clone was counted a few times. The chain combines TRBV20-1 with TRBJ2-1; D not certain. The CDR3 has 11 residues. Trimming took 6 bases from V and 1 from J, leaving 4 bases between them. Germline-derived CDR1 and CDR2 are DFQATT and SNEGSKA (reference sequence). The CDR3 DNA reads as TGCAGTGCCTTATCCTACAATGAGCAGTTCTTC. Amino acid sequence: CSALSYNEQFF.

The rearrangement links TRBV6-4 to TRBJ2-3; D assignment may be TRBD1 or TRBD2 (6 bases each). CDR1 is MRHNA, CDR2 SNTAGT, per germline. The CDR3 length is 13 residues. With 4 bases removed from V and 2 bases from J, the gap between germline ends came to 7 bases. The CDR3 is CASSGGATDTQYF. DNA for the CDR3: TGTGCCAGCAGTGGGGGGGCCACAGATACGCAGTATTTT.

This clone was recorded once. The rearrangement uses TRBV11-3 and TRBJ2-2, with 11 bases matching TRBD2. Germline lookup yields CDR1 SGHNT and CDR2 YENEEA. This CDR3 spans 19 amino acids. V was pared by 5 bases and J by 7 bases, with 18 bases of the junction left unmatched. The chain's CDR3 is CASSQAGLAGGPSGGELFF. CDR3 in DNA: TGTGCCAGCAGCCAGGCCGGGCTAGCGGGGGGCCCATCGGGCGGGGAGCTGTTTTTT.

This chain links TRBV30 with TRBJ1-4; 12 bases align to TRBD1. Germline V gene sequence: CDR1 GTSNPN, CDR2 SVGIG (reference sequence). The CDR3 runs to 17 residues. V lost 2 bases and J lost 2; bases outside the gene matches: 6. The CDR3: CAWSTRDRGPTNEKLFF. The CDR3, as DNA: TGTGCCTGGAGTACCCGGGACAGGGGGCCGACTAATGAAAAACTGTTTTTT. The variable domain in full, with the rest retrieved from reference TRBV30 and TRBJ1-4, is SQTIHQWPATLVQPVGSPLSLECTVEGTSNPNLYWYRQAAGRGLQLLFYSVGIGQISSEVPQNLSASRPQDRQFILSSKKLLLSDSGFYLCAWSTRDRGPTNEKLFFGSGTQLSVL.

The rearrangement links TRBV6-1 to TRBJ2-7, with D possibly being TRBD1 (6 bases). This CDR3 comprises 16 residues. CDR1 is MNHNS and CDR2 is SASEGT in the germline V gene. With 0 bases removed from V and 0 bases from J, the gap between germline ends came to 12 bases. The CDR3 protein is CASSEALTGSSYEQYF. CDR3 nucleotide sequence: TGTGCCAGCAGTGAAGCGCTTACAGGGAGCTCCTACGAGCAGTACTTC.

The V gene is TRBV7-3, the J gene TRBJ2-2; a possible D gene is TRBD2 (5 bases). The CDR3 spans 14 residues. Per the germline V gene, CDR1 is SGHTA and CDR2 is FQGTGA. Trimming took 5 bases from V and 7 from J, leaving 14 bases between them. The CDR3 DNA is TGTGCCAGCAGCCCAGTTCGGGGTGACGGGGAGCTGTTTTTT. Amino acid sequence: CASSPVRGDGELFF.

The V call is TRBV2, the J call TRBJ2-7; D remains ambiguous. This CDR3 is built from 11 residues. Germline V gene data show CDR1 as SNHLY and CDR2 as FYNNEI. V gave up 8 bases and J gave up 2 bases, with 7 bases separating them. As DNA, the CDR3 is TGTGCCAGCGGGCCAGCCTACGAGCAGTACTTC. Translation gives CASGPAYEQYF.

About this clone itself: One junction end does not reproduce the germline sequence, and a read error may be involved. The chain has TRBV28 and TRBJ2-7; no clear D. Per the germline V gene, CDR1 is MDHEN and CDR2 is SYDVKM. This CDR3 contains 11 residues. CDR3 sequence (DNA): TGTGCCGGCAGCCATACCTACGAGCAGTACTTC. Its protein product is CAGSHTYEQYF.